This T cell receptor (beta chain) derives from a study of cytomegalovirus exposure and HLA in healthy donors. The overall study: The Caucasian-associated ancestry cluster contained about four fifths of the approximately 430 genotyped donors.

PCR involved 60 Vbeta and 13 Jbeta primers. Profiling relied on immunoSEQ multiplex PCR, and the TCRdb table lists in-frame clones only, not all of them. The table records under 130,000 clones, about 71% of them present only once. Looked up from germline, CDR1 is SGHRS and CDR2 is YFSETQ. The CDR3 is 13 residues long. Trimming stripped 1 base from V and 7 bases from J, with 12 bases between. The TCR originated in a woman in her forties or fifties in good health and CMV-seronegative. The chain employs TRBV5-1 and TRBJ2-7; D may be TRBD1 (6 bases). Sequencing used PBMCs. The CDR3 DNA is TGCGCCAGCAGCTTGTACAGGGATCGGGAGCAGTACTTC. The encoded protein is CASSLYRDREQYF.